This TCR beta chain derives from a study of cytomegalovirus exposure and HLA in healthy donors. Amplification used 60 Vbeta primers and 13 Jbeta primers. The method was immunoSEQ multiplex PCR; TCRdb's version includes in-frame clones alone and lacks a portion of them. The data hold 150,000 or so clones, with approximately 74% observed a single time. Regarding the study as a whole: HLA allele associations emerged for 15,000 to 20,000 TCR beta sequences in a later analysis, at 0.05 false discovery rate. Highest at DRB1 and lowest at HLA-C, TCR association rates differed among HLA loci in a later analysis.

For this clone: Its antigen is undetermined.

The origin of this receptor is a young man in good health and CMV-seronegative. The sample was PBMCs.

The chain's CDR3 is CASSSAKGVRETQYF. CDR3 DNA: TGTGCCAGCTCTTCCGCGAAGGGGGTCCGAGAGACCCAGTACTTC. The chain is built from TRBV5-4 and TRBJ2-5; a weak D match, TRBD1 (6 bases). This CDR3 is built from 15 residues. Trimming shortened V by 7 bases and J by 4 bases, and 20 bases separated the two germline ends. Germline CDR1 is SGHNT and CDR2 is YYREEE (reference sequence).